This T cell receptor beta chain was profiled in a study of cytomegalovirus exposure and HLA in healthy donors. About the research overall: The same platform used for the 666 first-cohort repertoires was also used for the 100 to 150 validation repertoires, as a later analysis reported.

For this clone: Its antigen is undetermined.

Separate from the approximately 700-subject first cohort was the roughly 120-subject validation cohort, to which the donors belonged. Profiling relied on immunoSEQ multiplex PCR, and the TCRdb table lists in-frame clones only, not all of them. The sample contains 100,000 to 150,000 clones, 89% of which appear only once. Trimming pared 1 base from V and 3 bases from J, leaving 7 bases between. Looked up from germline, CDR1 is LNHDA and CDR2 is SQIVND (reference sequence). The CDR3 has 13 residues. Study-wide findings and caveats: Cytomegalovirus association was listed for about 180 TCR beta chains. Diagnosis of cytomegalovirus status made by the classifier reportedly showed high specificity and sensitivity.

This sequence originates from a man aged 25-45 years in good health and CMV-seronegative. Sequenced sample: PBMCs. The gene calls are TRBV19 and TRBJ2-7; D might be TRBD1 (5 bases). Written as DNA, the CDR3 is TGTGCCAGTAGTATAGGGACATTCTACGAGCAGTACTTC. Translation: CASSIGTFYEQYF.